Following are 24 T cell receptor beta chains from one sample sequenced in a study of CD8 T cells in Susac syndrome. Reverse transcription used roughly 0.5 to 1 ug RNA and random hexamers. One entry per CDR3 protein, called by TCRdb with MiXCR from the immunoSEQ multiplex PCR reads. The sample comprises around 140,000 distinct CDR3 sequences, roughly 95% of which are singletons, and nearly 0.085% rests with the top ten. Sequenced sample: CD4+ T cells from PBMCs. Receptors were obtained from a human donor in good health.

The chain uses TRBV6-6 and TRBJ2-7, with D perhaps TRBD1 (5 bases). The CDR3 has 12 residues. Germline CDR1 MNHNY, CDR2 SVGAGI (reference sequence). Trimming removed 2 bases from V and 9 bases from J, with 11 bases in between. DNA for the CDR3: TGTGCCAGCAGTTACGGGGCTGGTGTGCAGTACTTC. Its protein is CASSYGAGVQYF.

This chain joins TRBV7-3 and TRBJ2-3; 8 nucleotides align to TRBD1. CDR1 and CDR2 (germline): SGHTA, FQGTGA. J was trimmed by 3 bases and V by 5 bases; bases with no gene match: 7. The CDR3 loop spans 15 amino acids. The DNA for the CDR3 is TGTGCCAGCAGCCTTAACAGGGGGAAGACAGATACGCAGTATTTT. Translating it yields CASSLNRGKTDTQYF.

The chain carries TRBV9 and TRBJ2-5, with no clear D. This CDR3 spans 13 amino acids. CDR1 and CDR2 (germline): SGDLS, YYNGEE. The germline V and J ends were trimmed by 4 bases and 1 base, with 8 bases remaining between them. The CDR3 loop reads CASSMTSQETQYF. The CDR3 nucleotides read TGTGCCAGCAGCATGACAAGCCAAGAGACCCAGTACTTC.

The CDR3 loop is CASTEQAFTGELFF. The CDR3 DNA follows: TGTGCCAGCACCGAACAGGCTTTCACCGGGGAGCTGTTTTTT. The gene calls are TRBV2 and TRBJ2-2; D perhaps matches TRBD1 (5 bases). Looked up from germline, CDR1 is SNHLY and CDR2 is FYNNEI. The CDR3 spans 14 residues. Trimming removed 7 bases at V and 4 bases at J, with 13 bases between.

This sequence joins TRBV5-4 and TRBJ2-3; possibly TRBD1 or TRBD2 for D (5 bases each). Germline V gene sequence: CDR1 SGHNT, CDR2 YYREEE (reference sequence). The CDR3 length is 16 residues. Trimming pared 0 bases from V and 8 bases from J, leaving 19 bases between. CDR3 sequence: CASSLERGTVHATQYF. In DNA form, the CDR3 reads TGTGCCAGCAGCTTGGAGAGGGGAACCGTCCACGCTACGCAGTATTTT.

The CDR3, as DNA: TGTGCCATCAAGAAAGACAGGGGAGGGAACACTGAAGCTTTCTTT. Amino acids: CAIKKDRGGNTEAFF. The chain uses TRBV10-3 and TRBJ1-1, with 8 bases aligning to TRBD1. With 7 bases clipped from V and 1 base from J, the junction kept 8 bases outside the gene matches. CDR1 is ENHRY, CDR2 SYGVKD, per germline. This CDR3 contains 15 residues.

The rearrangement uses TRBV12-3 or TRBV12-4 and TRBJ2-7, with a weak D call TRBD2 (6 bases). Trimming cost V 1 base and J 3 bases, with 13 bases left between them. The CDR3 is 15 amino acids. CDR3 sequence (DNA): TGTGCCAGCAGTTTAGGGGACGGGAGAGGCTACGAGCAGTACTTC. It codes for CASSLGDGRGYEQYF.

The chain is built from TRBV28 and TRBJ2-1; D call uncertain. Germline assignment: CDR1 MDHEN and CDR2 SYDVKM. Trimming left V 6 bases short and J 6 bases short, with 9 bases between. The CDR3 spans 12 residues. The CDR3, as DNA: TGTGCCAGCAGAACAGCCATCAATGAGCAGTTCTTC. Translation gives CASRTAINEQFF.

This sequence joins TRBV19 and TRBJ2-1; 11 bases fit TRBD1. After removal of 8 bases from V and 2 bases from J, the junction contained 8 bases not matched to a gene. The CDR3 covers 16 residues. In germline, CDR1 is LNHDA, CDR2 SQIVND (reference sequence). CDR3 region: CASSPPGQGAYNEQFF. The CDR3 region has the DNA TGTGCCAGTTCGCCTCCGGGACAGGGGGCCTACAATGAGCAGTTCTTC. Drawing the rest from reference TRBV19 and TRBJ2-1, the complete variable domain is DGGITQSPKYLFRKEGQNVTLSCEQNLNHDAMYWYRQDPGQGLRLIYYSQIVNDFQKGDIAEGYSVSREKKESFPLTVTSAQKNPTAFYLCASSPPGQGAYNEQFFGPGTRLTVL.

The genes are TRBV5-4 and TRBJ2-5; TRBD2 aligns across 12 bases. The V gene end was trimmed by 4 bases and the J gene end by 2 bases; junction bases not matched to a gene: 3. The CDR3 extends over 15 amino acids. The germline gives CDR1 SGHNT, CDR2 YYREEE (reference sequence). CDR3 sequence: CASSRGLAGQETQYF. The CDR3 bases are TGTGCCAGCAGCCGCGGACTAGCGGGACAAGAGACCCAGTACTTC.

The chain recombines TRBV6-5 with TRBJ2-7; TRBD2 is a possible D gene (6 bases). This CDR3 spans 15 amino acids. Germline V CDR1 and CDR2: MNHEY, SVGAGI. V was cut by 2 bases and J by 7 bases, with 18 bases left in between. The CDR3 sequence is CASSYKEGSVEEQYF. As DNA, the CDR3 is TGTGCCAGCAGTTACAAGGAGGGTTCAGTAGAAGAGCAGTACTTC.

The chain is built from TRBV7-3 and TRBJ2-6; D ambiguous. CDR3 size: 15 residues. Germline CDR1 is SGHTA and CDR2 is FQGTGA. V was clipped by 4 bases and J by 4 bases, with 11 bases between them. This chain's CDR3 is CASSSYPRGANVLTF. As DNA, the CDR3 is TGTGCCAGCAGCTCGTACCCCAGAGGGGCCAACGTCCTGACTTTC.

The V and J genes are TRBV18 and TRBJ2-3; tentative D call: TRBD1 (6 bases). Between the trimmed V and J ends, which lost 5 bases and 3 bases, there was a span of 15 bases. The germline gives CDR1 KGHSH, CDR2 LQKENI. CDR3 size: 15 residues. The CDR3 region has the DNA TGTGCCAGCTCAGCCCCGCAGGGGCCTACAGATACGCAGTATTTT. Residues: CASSAPQGPTDTQYF.

For the CDR3, the DNA is TGTGCCTGGACCAATCGGGGCTCCTACGAGCAGTACTTC. Its protein is CAWTNRGSYEQYF. The chain links TRBV30 to TRBJ2-7; D may be TRBD2 (5 bases). The germline V gene has CDR1 GTSNPN and CDR2 SVGIG (reference sequence). The germline V and J ends were trimmed by 4 bases and 0 bases, with 10 bases remaining between them. The CDR3 is 13 amino acids.

The CDR3 bases are TGTGCCAGCAGATTTCCCCGGACAGGGGGCTTTTACGAGCAGTACTTC. Amino acids: CASRFPRTGGFYEQYF. This chain links TRBV27 with TRBJ2-7; 11 bases agree with TRBD1. The CDR3 length is 16 residues. CDR1 and CDR2 (germline): MNHEY, SMNVEV (reference sequence). J gave up 4 bases and V 6 bases, and 11 bases lay outside the gene matches.

The chain links TRBV27 to TRBJ2-7, with 10 bases identical to TRBD2. CDR1 and CDR2 (germline): MNHEY, SMNVEV (reference sequence). The CDR3 covers 15 residues. The junction had 6 bases not matched to a gene; V was cut back by 5 bases and J by 2 bases. In nucleotides, the CDR3 is TGTGCCAGCAGTAAAGCGGGAGGGGTTACCTACGAGCAGTACTTC. Its protein is CASSKAGGVTYEQYF.

The CDR3 DNA follows: TGTGCCAGCACTCCAGGTGGCCAAGGCTACACCTTC. Translation: CASTPGGQGYTF. This sequence joins TRBV7-2 and TRBJ1-2; D gene uncertain. Per germline, CDR1 SGHTA and CDR2 FQGNSA. The CDR3 spans 12 residues. Trimming shortened V by 7 bases and J by 8 bases, and 14 bases separated the two germline ends.

V gene TRBV9 combines with J gene TRBJ2-2; 8 nucleotides agree with TRBD1. The CDR3 spans 16 residues. V gave up 4 bases and J gave up 0 bases; unmatched junction bases: 5. Germline lookup yields CDR1 SGDLS and CDR2 YYNGEE. The CDR3 DNA follows: TGTGCCAGCAGCCCTCGGACAGGGTCGAACACCGGGGAGCTGTTTTTT. Its protein is CASSPRTGSNTGELFF.

The J gene is TRBJ2-1, the V gene TRBV20-1; 9 bases match TRBD2. Trimming cost V 3 bases and J 7 bases; bases outside gene matches: 7. Germline values: CDR1 DFQATT, CDR2 SNEGSKA (reference sequence). The CDR3 covers 14 residues. CDR3 nucleotides: TGCAGTGCTAGCAAAGCGGGAGGCGTGAATGAGCAGTTCTTC. It encodes CSASKAGGVNEQFF.

The genes are TRBV20-1 and TRBJ2-2; D unresolved. Germline V lookup: CDR1 DFQATT, CDR2 SNEGSKA (reference sequence). V was clipped by 0 bases and J by 0 bases, with 5 bases between them. The CDR3 covers 14 residues. In nucleotides, the CDR3 is TGCAGTGCTAGAGATAACACGAACACCGGGGAGCTGTTTTTT. Encoded protein: CSARDNTNTGELFF.

V is TRBV20-1 and J is TRBJ2-7; the D gene could be TRBD1 or TRBD2 (5 bases each). V lost 3 bases and J 0 bases, leaving 12 bases between the germline ends. The CDR3 covers 14 residues. Germline V gene lookup returns CDR1 DFQATT and CDR2 SNEGSKA (reference sequence). The CDR3 here is CSASRDGLSYEQYF. In DNA, the CDR3 is TGCAGTGCTAGTCGGGACGGCCTCTCCTACGAGCAGTACTTC.

This chain links TRBV5-1 with TRBJ2-1; TRBD2 matches at 14 bases. Trimming removed 8 bases from V and 9 bases from J; junction bases left unmatched: 4. The CDR3 contains 13 residues. CDR1 and CDR2 (germline): SGHRS, YFSETQ. The CDR3 bases are TGCGCCAGTGGACTAGCGGGAGGAGTTGAGCAGTTCTTC. Protein sequence: CASGLAGGVEQFF. Full variable domain (outside the CDR3, taken from reference TRBV5-1 and TRBJ2-1): KAGVTQTPRYLIKTRGQQVTLSCSPISGHRSVSWYQQTPGQGLQFLFEYFSETQRNKGNFPGRFSGRQFSNSRSEMNVSTLELGDSALYLCASGLAGGVEQFFGPGTRLTVL.

The rearrangement joins TRBV20-1 to TRBJ1-2; TRBD1 agrees at 8 bases. The germline gives CDR1 DFQATT, CDR2 SNEGSKA (reference sequence). The V and J ends lost 4 bases and 4 bases, in that order; junction bases with no gene match: 11. CDR3 length: 15 residues. CDR3 sequence reads: CSATDPGGVGYGYTF. DNA of the CDR3: TGCAGTGCTACGGATCCAGGGGGCGTTGGCTATGGCTACACCTTC.

The chain couples TRBV7-9 to TRBJ1-2; D is uncertain. Germline V gives CDR1 SEHNR, CDR2 FQNEAQ (reference sequence). V dropped 1 base and J dropped 2 bases, with 11 bases sitting between them. CDR3 length: 15 residues. The CDR3 loop is CASSLDEGTNYGYTF. Here the CDR3 DNA reads TGTGCCAGCAGCTTAGATGAGGGAACAAACTATGGCTACACCTTC.